Following are 30 T cell receptor beta chains from one sample sequenced in a study of long-term antiretroviral therapy in people with HIV. Survey-level immunoSEQ v3.0 assays were run. Measured with immunoSEQ multiplex PCR; TCRdb has only the in-frame clones, and not every one. The sample consists of about 21,000 clones, around four fifths of them appearing once. Sequences were derived from unsorted PBMCs, sampled 0.5 years after starting antiretroviral therapy. All receptors come from a man aged 18 to 29 with HIV.

This clone appeared once. V is TRBV9 and J is TRBJ2-1, with a weak D call TRBD2 (6 bases). The CDR3 runs 17 residues. Trimming cost V 0 bases and J 2 bases, with 15 bases left between them. Germline CDR1 and CDR2: SGDLS and YYNGEE. In DNA, the CDR3 is TGTGCCAGCAGCGTAGACGACGCGGGGAACACCTACAATGAGCAGTTCTTC. Its translation is CASSVDDAGNTYNEQFF.

The chain links TRBV27 to TRBJ2-1, with 10 bases fitting TRBD2. J gave up 7 bases and V 6 bases, and 12 bases lay outside the gene matches. CDR1 MNHEY and CDR2 SMNVEV come from the germline V gene (reference sequence). The CDR3 is 16 residues long. The CDR3 here is CASSSGSGGVRNEQFF. For the CDR3, the DNA is TGTGCCAGCAGCTCGGGAAGCGGGGGGGTACGTAATGAGCAGTTCTTC.

The chain's CDR3 is CASSLSFAGNTEAFF. Written as DNA, the CDR3 is TGTGCCAGCAGTTTATCGTTTGCAGGTAACACTGAAGCTTTCTTT. The rearrangement links TRBV27 to TRBJ1-1; the D is unclear. Trimming took 0 bases from V and 2 from J, leaving 10 bases between them. Germline V gene sequence: CDR1 MNHEY, CDR2 SMNVEV (reference sequence). CDR3 length: 15 residues.

This chain connects TRBV15 to TRBJ1-2; TRBD1 might be the D (5 bases). Trimming pared 0 bases from V and 3 bases from J, leaving 11 bases between. This CDR3 spans 15 amino acids. Germline V gene sequence: CDR1 LNHNV, CDR2 YYDKDF (reference sequence). CDR3 DNA: TGTGCCACCAGCAGAGATAGGACACCCTACTATGGCTACACCTTC. This translates into CATSRDRTPYYGYTF.

The J gene is TRBJ2-2, the V gene TRBV5-1; D remains ambiguous. Looked up from germline, CDR1 is SGHRS and CDR2 is YFSETQ. V dropped 2 bases and J dropped 4 bases, with 15 bases sitting between them. The CDR3 loop spans 16 amino acids. In DNA, the CDR3 is TGCGCCAGCAGCTTTCCCCAGACCACCGGCACCGGGGAGCTGTTTTTT. It is translated as CASSFPQTTGTGELFF. Full variable domain (rest looked up from reference TRBV5-1 and TRBJ2-2): KAGVTQTPRYLIKTRGQQVTLSCSPISGHRSVSWYQQTPGQGLQFLFEYFSETQRNKGNFPGRFSGRQFSNSRSEMNVSTLELGDSALYLCASSFPQTTGTGELFFGEGSRLTVL.

The chain combines TRBV4-3 with TRBJ2-7; 7 bases agree with TRBD2. The J segment lost 5 bases and the V segment lost 0 bases, leaving 13 bases of the junction unmatched. Germline CDR1 reads LGHNA; CDR2 reads YSLEER. The CDR3 has 17 residues. The chain's CDR3 is CASSQELRTSFLDEQYF. As DNA, the CDR3 is TGCGCCAGCAGCCAAGAGTTGAGGACTAGTTTCCTCGACGAGCAGTACTTC.

This clone was observed a handful of times. The chain recombines TRBV6-5 with TRBJ2-5; D gene unclear. Germline V CDR1 and CDR2: MNHEY, SVGAGI. The CDR3 is 13 residues long. Trimming stripped 6 bases from V and 2 bases from J, with 10 bases between. The CDR3, as DNA: TGTGCCAGCAGCAGACAACCACAAGAGACCCAGTACTTC. This encodes CASSRQPQETQYF.

This chain joins TRBV19 and TRBJ1-2; D gene uncertain. V was clipped by 8 bases and J by 3 bases, with 19 bases between them. The CDR3 spans 15 residues. Germline assignment: CDR1 LNHDA and CDR2 SQIVND (reference sequence). The CDR3 sequence is CASSRWEILDYGYTF. DNA of the CDR3: TGTGCCAGTTCCCGGTGGGAAATTCTGGACTATGGCTACACCTTC.

V and J are TRBV6-5 and TRBJ1-2; D unclear. The germline V gene has CDR1 MNHEY and CDR2 SVGAGI. Trimming removed 2 bases at V and 5 bases at J, with 12 bases between. This CDR3 is 14 amino acids long. In DNA, the CDR3 is TGTGCCAGCAGTTACAACCAGATTTCTTATGGCTACACCTTC. Its protein is CASSYNQISYGYTF.

The genes are TRBV9 and TRBJ2-2, with D tentatively TRBD2 (5 bases). Trimming shortened V by 4 bases and J by 1 base, and 14 bases separated the two germline ends. Per germline, CDR1 SGDLS and CDR2 YYNGEE. The CDR3 sequence is 16 residues long. For the CDR3, the DNA is TGTGCCAGCAGCCCAGTGGACTGGAAGAACACCGGGGAGCTGTTTTTT. It codes for CASSPVDWKNTGELFF.

The V and J genes are TRBV28 and TRBJ2-7, with 7 bases identical to TRBD2. The CDR3 covers 15 residues. The germline V gene has CDR1 MDHEN and CDR2 SYDVKM. The ends lost 4 bases at V and 3 bases at J; junction bases unmatched: 9. The CDR3 reads CASSSPAGRYYEQYF. The CDR3 DNA sequence: TGTGCCAGCAGTTCTCCAGCGGGACGCTACTACGAGCAGTACTTC.

V and J are TRBV6-6 and TRBJ1-3; D unclear. This CDR3 is built from 14 residues. V shed 4 bases and J shed 1 base, with 8 bases lying between them. The germline V gene encodes CDR1 MNHNY and CDR2 SVGAGI (reference sequence). CDR3 in amino acids: CASSLGSSGNTIYF. CDR3 bases: TGTGCCAGCAGTTTAGGCTCTTCTGGAAACACCATATATTTT.

The chain joins TRBV28 to TRBJ2-7, with 7 nucleotides matching TRBD2. The CDR3 covers 17 residues. Germline trimming cut 4 bases from V and 1 base from J; bases unmatched to any gene: 13. Germline CDR1 and CDR2: MDHEN and SYDVKM. CDR3 sequence: CASSSPSLGGGSYEQYF. CDR3 in DNA: TGTGCCAGCAGTTCCCCTAGTCTCGGCGGGGGATCCTACGAGCAGTACTTC.

J is TRBJ1-5 and V is TRBV6-5; weak D call: TRBD1 (5 bases). Trimming left V 8 bases short and J 8 bases short, with 10 bases between. Germline CDR1 and CDR2: MNHEY and SVGAGI. The CDR3 totals 11 residues. The CDR3 DNA sequence: TGTGCCAGCGGGGGTGAGGAGCCCCAGCATTTT. Protein: CASGGEEPQHF.

The chain links TRBV28 to TRBJ1-6, with D hard to call. The V end lost 3 bases, the J end lost 10 bases, and 10 bases lay between the germline ends. CDR1 is MDHEN, CDR2 SYDVKM, per germline. The CDR3 runs 13 residues. The CDR3 DNA reads TGTGCCAGCAGTTTCCTAGGAGGATCACCCCTCCACTTT. Amino acid sequence: CASSFLGGSPLHF.

The chain carries TRBV14 and TRBJ2-1; D tentatively fits TRBD1 or TRBD2 (5 bases each). V was clipped by 1 base and J by 0 bases, with 13 bases between them. CDR3 length equals 17 residues. CDR1 and CDR2 (germline): SGHDN, FVKESK. The CDR3 reads CASSQAEGLSSYNEQFF. CDR3 nucleotide sequence: TGTGCCAGCAGCCAAGCTGAGGGGCTTAGCTCCTACAATGAGCAGTTCTTC.

The J gene is TRBJ1-2, the V gene TRBV27, with D possibly matching TRBD1 (6 bases). Trimming removed 5 bases from V and 3 bases from J, with 19 bases in between. The CDR3 spans 16 residues. Germline assignment: CDR1 MNHEY and CDR2 SMNVEV (reference sequence). The CDR3 DNA is TGTGCCAGCAGTGGGAACAGGGTGAGGAGTGACTATGGCTACACCTTC. Translated, it gives CASSGNRVRSDYGYTF.

This chain connects TRBV16 to TRBJ2-7, with D maybe TRBD2 (7 bases). The CDR3 covers 16 residues. Germline CDR1 reads KGHSY; CDR2 reads FQNENV. Trimming pared 0 bases from V and 2 bases from J, leaving 14 bases between. As DNA, the CDR3 is TGTGCCAGCAGCCAATCTACAGGGACTATCCCCTACGAGCAGTACTTC. Its translation is CASSQSTGTIPYEQYF.

The table lists this clone with a few counts. The CDR3 DNA reads TGTGCCAGCAGCCCTCGGGACAGGGGGCGTGGAAACACCGGGGAGCTGTTTTTT. Translating it yields CASSPRDRGRGNTGELFF. The V call is TRBV9, the J call TRBJ2-2; TRBD1 aligns across 12 bases. The ends lost 4 bases at V and 2 bases at J; junction bases unmatched: 9. This CDR3 contains 18 residues. Germline CDR1 SGDLS, CDR2 YYNGEE.

The rearrangement links TRBV14 to TRBJ2-3; no clear D gene. Germline V gene lookup returns CDR1 SGHDN and CDR2 FVKESK. This CDR3 spans 12 amino acids. Deletions cut 2 bases from V and 7 bases from J, with 7 bases between. Here the CDR3 reads CASSQSTYTQYF. The DNA of the CDR3 is TGTGCCAGCAGCCAAAGCACCTATACGCAGTATTTT.

The V call is TRBV11-1, the J call TRBJ2-5, with TRBD2 identical over 7 bases. This CDR3 region has 13 residues. The V and J ends lost 3 bases and 5 bases, in that order; junction bases with no gene match: 3. Germline V gene sequence: CDR1 SGHAT, CDR2 FQDESV (reference sequence). DNA of the CDR3: TGTGCCAGCAGCTTTCAGGGAGGGGAGACCCAGTACTTC. Amino acid sequence: CASSFQGGETQYF.

The rearrangement uses TRBV14 and TRBJ1-6; 7 nucleotides align to TRBD1. The junction had 6 bases not matched to a gene; V was cut back by 2 bases and J by 8 bases. This CDR3 contains 15 residues. Germline CDR1 and CDR2: SGHDN and FVKESK. DNA of the CDR3: TGTGCCAGCAGCCAACACCGGGACAGAGATTCACCCCTCCACTTT. Its translation is CASSQHRDRDSPLHF.

This chain links TRBV27 with TRBJ1-1; 8 nucleotides match TRBD1. The germline gives CDR1 MNHEY, CDR2 SMNVEV (reference sequence). J gave up 11 bases and V 2 bases, and 4 bases lay outside the gene matches. The CDR3 consists of 12 residues. The CDR3 DNA sequence: TGTGCCAGCAGTTTAAGGCAGGGGGCGGCTTTCTTT. Protein sequence: CASSLRQGAAFF.

The chain links TRBV28 to TRBJ2-7; 7 bases agree with TRBD1. Trimming removed 1 base from V and 3 bases from J; junction bases left unmatched: 9. The length of the CDR3 is 16 residues. CDR1 is MDHEN, CDR2 SYDVKM, per germline. The CDR3 nucleotides read TGTGCCAGCAGTTTATATCAAGGGACAGTGGTCTACGAGCAGTACTTC. It translates to CASSLYQGTVVYEQYF.

The chain uses TRBV27 and TRBJ1-1; no reliable D call. This CDR3 is 19 amino acids long. Between the trimmed V and J ends, which lost 2 bases and 1 base, there was a span of 23 bases. CDR1 is MNHEY, CDR2 SMNVEV, per germline (reference sequence). The CDR3 DNA sequence: TGTGCCAGCAGTTTAAACGGGGAACCACGTCGTTGGGGGAACACTGAAGCTTTCTTT. It yields the protein CASSLNGEPRRWGNTEAFF.

V and J are TRBV21-1 and TRBJ2-1; TRBD2 is the table's D call and was not checked against the DNA. TRBV21-1 is flagged as a pseudogene. The CDR3 sequence is 16 residues long. This CDR3 reads CASSKVLRGRASEQFF. The CDR3 coding sequence is TGTGCCAGCAGCAAAGTTCTAAGGGGGAGGGCCAGTGAGCAGTTCTTC.

This clone appeared a few times. An end of the junction differs from the germline gene, which may be a read error. V gene TRBV27 combines with J gene TRBJ1-5; tentative D call: TRBD1 (5 bases). Germline-derived CDR1 and CDR2 are MNHEY and SMNVEV (reference sequence). The CDR3 runs to 15 residues. The CDR3 nucleotides read TGTGCCAGCAGTTTCCGTCCGGGGGGGGATCAGTCCCAGCATTTT. Translated: CASSFRPGGDQSQHF.

This clone came up once. The V and J genes are TRBV7-8 and TRBJ1-1, with TRBD1 identical over 8 bases. The CDR3 has 15 amino acids. V was pared by 3 bases and J by 1 base, with 4 bases of the junction left unmatched. Per the germline V gene, CDR1 is SGHVS and CDR2 is FQNEAQ. CDR3 nucleotides: TGTGCCAGCAGCTTGGCCGGGACAGGGAACACTGAAGCTTTCTTT. It translates to CASSLAGTGNTEAFF.

The CDR3: CASRPPTDTQYF. DNA for the CDR3: TGTGCCAGCAGGCCTCCCACAGATACGCAGTATTTT. V usage is TRBV28 and J usage is TRBJ2-3, with D hard to call. The CDR3 spans 12 residues. In germline, CDR1 is MDHEN, CDR2 SYDVKM. Trimming shortened V by 6 bases and J by 2 bases, and 6 bases separated the two germline ends.

J is TRBJ2-1 and V is TRBV29-1; TRBD2 agrees at 10 bases. The germline CDR1 and CDR2 sequences are SQVTM and ANQGSEA. J lost 5 bases, V lost 4 bases, and 8 bases had no gene match. The CDR3 runs 15 residues. For the CDR3, the DNA is TGCAGCGTTGGGATCAGCGGGAGGGCCAACAATGAGCAGTTCTTC. Translated, it gives CSVGISGRANNEQFF.